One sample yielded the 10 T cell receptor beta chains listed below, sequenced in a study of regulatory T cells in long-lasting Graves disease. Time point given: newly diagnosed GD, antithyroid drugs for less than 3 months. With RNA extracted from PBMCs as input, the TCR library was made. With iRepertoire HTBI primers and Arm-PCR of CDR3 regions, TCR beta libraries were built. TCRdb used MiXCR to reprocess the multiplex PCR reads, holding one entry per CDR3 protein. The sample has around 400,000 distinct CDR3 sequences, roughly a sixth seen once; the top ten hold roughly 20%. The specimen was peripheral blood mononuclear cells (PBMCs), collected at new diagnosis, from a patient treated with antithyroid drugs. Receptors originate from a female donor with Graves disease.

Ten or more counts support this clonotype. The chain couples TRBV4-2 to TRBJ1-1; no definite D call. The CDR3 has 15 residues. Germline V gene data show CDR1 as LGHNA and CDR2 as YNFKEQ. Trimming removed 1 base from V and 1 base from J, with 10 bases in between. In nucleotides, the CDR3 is TGTGCCAGCAGCCAAGGAGGCACGGGGAACACTGAAGCTTTCTTT. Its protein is CASSQGGTGNTEAFF.

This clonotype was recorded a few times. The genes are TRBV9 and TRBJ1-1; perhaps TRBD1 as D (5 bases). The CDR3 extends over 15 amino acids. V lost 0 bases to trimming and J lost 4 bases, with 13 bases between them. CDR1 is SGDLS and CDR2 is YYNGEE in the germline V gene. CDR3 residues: CASSVEGITGTEAFF. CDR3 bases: TGTGCCAGCAGCGTAGAGGGGATCACGGGCACTGAAGCTTTCTTT.

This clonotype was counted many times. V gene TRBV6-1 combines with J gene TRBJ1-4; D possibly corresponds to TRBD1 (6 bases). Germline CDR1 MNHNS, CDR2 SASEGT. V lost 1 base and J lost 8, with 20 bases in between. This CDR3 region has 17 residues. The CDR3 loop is CASSEGRLGGSGEKLFF. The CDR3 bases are TGTGCCAGCAGTGAAGGCCGGTTAGGGGGTTCCGGGGAAAAACTGTTTTTT.

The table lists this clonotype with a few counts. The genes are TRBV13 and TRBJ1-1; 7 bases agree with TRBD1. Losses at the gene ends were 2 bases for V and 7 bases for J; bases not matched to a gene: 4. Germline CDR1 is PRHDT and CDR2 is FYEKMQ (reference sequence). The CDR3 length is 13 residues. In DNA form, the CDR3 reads TGTGCCAGCAGCTTATTTTCAGGGGGTGAAGCTTTCTTT. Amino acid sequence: CASSLFSGGEAFF.

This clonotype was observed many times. CDR3 in DNA: TGTGCCAGCAGCTTAGATGGAGCTAACTATGGCTACACCTTC. Protein product: CASSLDGANYGYTF. The chain couples TRBV7-2 to TRBJ1-2; D is uncertain. The CDR3 is made up of 14 amino acids. CDR1 is SGHTA and CDR2 is FQGNSA in the germline V gene. The V end lost 1 base, the J end lost 0 bases, and 6 bases lay between the germline ends.

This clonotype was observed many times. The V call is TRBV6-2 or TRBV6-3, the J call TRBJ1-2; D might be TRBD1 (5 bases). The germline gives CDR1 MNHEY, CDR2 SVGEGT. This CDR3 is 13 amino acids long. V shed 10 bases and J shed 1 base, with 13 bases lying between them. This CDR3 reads CATRVDSNYGYTF. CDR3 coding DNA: TGTGCCACCAGAGTAGACAGTAACTATGGCTACACCTTC.

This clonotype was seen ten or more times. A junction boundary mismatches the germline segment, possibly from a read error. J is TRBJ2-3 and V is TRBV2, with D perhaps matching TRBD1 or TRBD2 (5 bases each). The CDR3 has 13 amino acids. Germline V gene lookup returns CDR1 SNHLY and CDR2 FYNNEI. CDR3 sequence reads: CASSRDATGTQYF. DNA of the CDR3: TGTGCCAGCAGCCGGGACGCAACAGGTACGCAGTATTTT. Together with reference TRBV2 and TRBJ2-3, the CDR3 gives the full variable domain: EPEVTQTPSHQVTQMGQEVILRCVPISNHLYFYWYRQILGQKVEFLVSFYNNEISEKSEIFDDQFSVERPDGSNFTLKIRSTKLEDSAMYFCASSRDATGTQYFGPGTRLTVL.

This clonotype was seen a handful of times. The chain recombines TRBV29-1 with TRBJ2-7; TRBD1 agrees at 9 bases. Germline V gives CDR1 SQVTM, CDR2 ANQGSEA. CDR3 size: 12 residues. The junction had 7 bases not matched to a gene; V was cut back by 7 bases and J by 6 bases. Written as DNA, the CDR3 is TGCAGCGCCGGGACAGGGACCGGCGAGCAGTACTTC. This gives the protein CSAGTGTGEQYF.

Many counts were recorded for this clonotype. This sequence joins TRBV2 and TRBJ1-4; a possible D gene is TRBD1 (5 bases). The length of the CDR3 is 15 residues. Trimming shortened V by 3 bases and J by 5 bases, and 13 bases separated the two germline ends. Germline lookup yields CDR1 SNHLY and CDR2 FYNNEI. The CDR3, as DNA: TGTGCCAGCAGTGAGGCGGGACGGGAAAATGAAAAACTGTTTTTT. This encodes CASSEAGRENEKLFF.

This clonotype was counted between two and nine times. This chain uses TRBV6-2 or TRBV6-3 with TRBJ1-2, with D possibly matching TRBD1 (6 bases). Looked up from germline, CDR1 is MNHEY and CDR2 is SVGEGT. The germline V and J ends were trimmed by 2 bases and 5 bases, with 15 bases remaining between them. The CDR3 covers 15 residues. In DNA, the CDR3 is TGTGCCAGCAGTTACGTCGGGGGGCCGGGTTATGGCTACACCTTC. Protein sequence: CASSYVGGPGYGYTF.